The clone carrying this T cell receptor beta chain was found many times. Its cognate antigen is unknown. The TCRbeta library was prepared with unique molecular identifiers. Using its own MiXCR run on the PCR reads, TCRdb lists one record per CDR3 protein. Among about 300,000 distinct CDR3 sequences listed, around a tenth were seen once. These data belong to a study of T-cell reconstitution after alpha-beta-depleted transplantation in children. Study-level points and caveats: Certain patients had high TCRbeta diversity at day 60, and it came from recipient T cells and thymic progenitors that survived. Several hundred expanded graft clones reportedly were the source of alpha-beta T cells about two months after transplant. Newly made T cells mostly supplied T-cell counts and diversity one year after transplant.

This CDR3 contains 14 residues. J lost 3 bases, V lost 2 bases, and 4 bases had no gene match. The germline gives CDR1 SQVTM, CDR2 ANQGSEA. The V call is TRBV29-1, the J call TRBJ2-1, with 7 positions matching TRBD2. This TCR was sampled from a boy under three years old with acute myeloid leukemia, due to receive a stem cell transplant. This specimen was PBMCs, taken before TCRalphabeta/CD19-depleted stem cell transplant. CDR3 amino acids: CSVEPGLSYNEQFF. DNA for the CDR3: TGCAGCGTTGAACCGGGACTAAGCTACAATGAGCAGTTCTTC.